This T cell receptor beta chain was recorded in a study of blood T cells in healthy people across ages. There are many counts of this clonotype. Trimming stripped 0 bases from V and 0 bases from J, with 12 bases between. The germline V gene encodes CDR1 SGHRS and CDR2 YFSETQ. The CDR3 consists of 16 residues. It was with a sample-barcoded 5' primer and a J-beta primer mix that a second PCR of about 6 to 11 cycles was run. TCRdb processed the 5' RACE reads anew with MiXCR; each CDR3 protein has one entry. The table lists some 690,000 distinct CDR3 sequences, 22% of them singletons, with roughly 22% in the top ten.

Sequencing was performed on blood. This clonotype was obtained from a man aged 70-80 years in good health. The chain couples TRBV5-1 to TRBJ1-2; tentatively, D is TRBD1 (5 bases). CDR3 in amino acids: CASSLEPGPANYGYTF. The CDR3 region has the DNA TGCGCCAGCAGCTTGGAGCCAGGGCCAGCTAACTATGGCTACACCTTC.